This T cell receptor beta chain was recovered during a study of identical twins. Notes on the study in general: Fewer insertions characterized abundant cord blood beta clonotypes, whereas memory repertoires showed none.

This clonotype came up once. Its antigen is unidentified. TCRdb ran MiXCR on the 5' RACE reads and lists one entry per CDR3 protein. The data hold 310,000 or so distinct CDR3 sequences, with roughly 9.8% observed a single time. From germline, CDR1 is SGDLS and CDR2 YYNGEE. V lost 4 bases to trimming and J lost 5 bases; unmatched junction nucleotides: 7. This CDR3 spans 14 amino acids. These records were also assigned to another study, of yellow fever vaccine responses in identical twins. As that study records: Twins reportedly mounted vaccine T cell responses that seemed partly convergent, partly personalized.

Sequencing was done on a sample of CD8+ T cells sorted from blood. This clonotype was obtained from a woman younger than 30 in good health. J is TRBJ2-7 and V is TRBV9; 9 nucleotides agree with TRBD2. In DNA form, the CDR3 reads TGTGCCAGCAGCCCAAGCGGGAGGTTCAACGAGCAGTACTTC. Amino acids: CASSPSGRFNEQYF. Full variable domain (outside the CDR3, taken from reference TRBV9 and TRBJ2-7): DSGVTQTPKHLITATGQRVTLRCSPRSGDLSVYWYQQSLDQGLQFLIQYYNGEERAKGNILERFSAQQFPDLHSELNLSSLELGDSALYFCASSPSGRFNEQYFGPGTRLTVT.